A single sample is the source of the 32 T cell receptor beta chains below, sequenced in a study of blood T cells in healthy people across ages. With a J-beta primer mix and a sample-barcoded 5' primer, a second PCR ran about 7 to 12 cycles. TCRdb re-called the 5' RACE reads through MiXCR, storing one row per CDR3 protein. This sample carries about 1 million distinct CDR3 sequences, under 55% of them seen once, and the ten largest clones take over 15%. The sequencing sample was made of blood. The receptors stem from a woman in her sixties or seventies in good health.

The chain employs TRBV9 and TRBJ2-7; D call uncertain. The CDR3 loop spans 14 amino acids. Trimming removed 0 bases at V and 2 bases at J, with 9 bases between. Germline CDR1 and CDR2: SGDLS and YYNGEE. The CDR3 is CASSVGQNPYEQYF. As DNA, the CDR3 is TGTGCCAGCAGCGTAGGGCAGAACCCCTACGAGCAGTACTTC.

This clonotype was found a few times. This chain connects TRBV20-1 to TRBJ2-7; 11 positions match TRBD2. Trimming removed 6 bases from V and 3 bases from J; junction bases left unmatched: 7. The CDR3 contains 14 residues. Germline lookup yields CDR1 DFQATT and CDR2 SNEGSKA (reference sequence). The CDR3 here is CSATPGTSGYEQYF. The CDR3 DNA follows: TGCAGTGCCACCCCCGGGACTAGCGGCTACGAGCAGTACTTC.

CDR3 amino acids: CASSEWALGRRRNKNIQYF. The CDR3 region has the DNA TGTGCCAGCAGTGAATGGGCCCTCGGCAGGCGGAGAAACAAAAACATTCAGTACTTC. The chain carries TRBV2 and TRBJ2-5; D unclear. The assigned J gene may be wrong: the sequence end matches TRBJ2-4 better. Germline V gene data show CDR1 as SNHLY and CDR2 as FYNNEI. The CDR3 runs to 19 residues.

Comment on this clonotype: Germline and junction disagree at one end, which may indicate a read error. The CDR3 bases are TGCAGTGCCGGATCTAGCGGGATTGCCTCCTCCCACAATGAGCAGTTCTTC. Residues: CSAGSSGIASSHNEQFF. The chain employs TRBV20-1 and TRBJ2-1; 9 bases map to TRBD2. CDR1 and CDR2 from the germline V gene are DFQATT and SNEGSKA (reference sequence). The CDR3 has 17 residues.

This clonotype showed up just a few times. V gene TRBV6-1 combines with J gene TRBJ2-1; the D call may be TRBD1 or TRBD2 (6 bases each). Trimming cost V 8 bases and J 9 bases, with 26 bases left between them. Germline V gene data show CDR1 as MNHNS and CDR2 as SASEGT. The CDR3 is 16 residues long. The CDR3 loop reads CASGGGLRDSVSEQFF. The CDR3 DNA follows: TGTGCCAGCGGGGGCGGTTTAAGGGACTCAGTCAGTGAGCAGTTCTTC.

The CDR3 loop is CSAQQSDEQYF. The CDR3 coding sequence is TGCAGTGCCCAACAGTCGGATGAGCAGTACTTC. The V call is TRBV20-1, the J call TRBJ2-5; D gene unclear. Germline CDR1 reads DFQATT; CDR2 reads SNEGSKA (reference sequence). V was shortened by 6 bases and J by 11 bases, with 16 bases between the two germline ends. CDR3 length: 11 amino acids.

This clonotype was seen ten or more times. CDR3 sequence reads: CASSRSGSGSDEQFF. CDR3 nucleotides: TGTGCCAGCAGCCGTTCAGGGTCGGGGTCAGATGAGCAGTTCTTC. This chain connects TRBV3-1 to TRBJ2-1; D possibly uses TRBD1 or TRBD2 (5 bases each). The ends were cut back, 4 bases at V and 8 bases at J, with 18 bases in the middle. CDR1 is LGHDT, CDR2 YNNKEL, per germline (reference sequence). This CDR3 has 15 residues.

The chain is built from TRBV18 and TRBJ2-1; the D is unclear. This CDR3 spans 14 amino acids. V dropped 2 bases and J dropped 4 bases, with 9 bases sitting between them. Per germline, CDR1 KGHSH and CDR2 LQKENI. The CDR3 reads CASSPTIGYNEQFF. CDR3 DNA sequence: TGTGCCAGCTCACCAACCATCGGTTACAATGAGCAGTTCTTC.

CDR3 protein: CASSEGGEYNEQFF. CDR3 DNA: TGTGCCAGTAGTGAAGGGGGTGAGTACAATGAGCAGTTCTTC. This chain links TRBV27 with TRBJ2-1, with D possibly being TRBD1 (6 bases). This CDR3 has 14 residues. Germline CDR1 and CDR2: MNHEY and SMNVEV (reference sequence). V was clipped by 9 bases and J by 4 bases, with 16 bases between them.

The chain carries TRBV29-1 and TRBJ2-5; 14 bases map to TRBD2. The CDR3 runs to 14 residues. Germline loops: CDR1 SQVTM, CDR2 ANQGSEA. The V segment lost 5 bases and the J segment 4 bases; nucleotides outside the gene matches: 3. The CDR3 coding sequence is TGCAGCGTTTCTGGACTAGCGGGAGGAGAGACCCAGTACTTC. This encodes CSVSGLAGGETQYF.

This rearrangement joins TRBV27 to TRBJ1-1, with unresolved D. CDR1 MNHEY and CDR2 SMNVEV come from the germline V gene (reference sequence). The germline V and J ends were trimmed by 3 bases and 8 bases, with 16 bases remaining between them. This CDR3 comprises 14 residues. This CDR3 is CASSFFGPQREAFF. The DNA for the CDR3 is TGTGCCAGCAGTTTTTTCGGCCCCCAGAGAGAAGCTTTCTTT.

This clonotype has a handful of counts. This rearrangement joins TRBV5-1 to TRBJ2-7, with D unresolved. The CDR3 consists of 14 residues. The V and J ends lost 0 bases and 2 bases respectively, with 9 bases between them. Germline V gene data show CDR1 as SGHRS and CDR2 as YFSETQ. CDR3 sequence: CASSLGAMAYEQYF. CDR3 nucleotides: TGCGCCAGCAGCTTGGGTGCTATGGCCTACGAGCAGTACTTC.

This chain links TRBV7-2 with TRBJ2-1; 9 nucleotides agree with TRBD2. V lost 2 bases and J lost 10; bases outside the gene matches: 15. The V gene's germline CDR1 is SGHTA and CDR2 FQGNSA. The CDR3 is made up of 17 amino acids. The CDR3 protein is CASSLNSWAGGPWEQFF. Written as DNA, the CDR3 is TGTGCCAGCAGCTTAAATTCTTGGGCGGGAGGGCCATGGGAGCAGTTCTTC.

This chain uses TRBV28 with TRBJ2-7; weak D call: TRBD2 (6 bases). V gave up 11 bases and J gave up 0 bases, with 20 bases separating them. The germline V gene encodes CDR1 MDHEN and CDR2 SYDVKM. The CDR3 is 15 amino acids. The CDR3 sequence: CACGEVGRSSYEQYF. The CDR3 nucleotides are TGTGCCTGCGGGGAGGTAGGCCGGAGCTCCTACGAGCAGTACTTC.

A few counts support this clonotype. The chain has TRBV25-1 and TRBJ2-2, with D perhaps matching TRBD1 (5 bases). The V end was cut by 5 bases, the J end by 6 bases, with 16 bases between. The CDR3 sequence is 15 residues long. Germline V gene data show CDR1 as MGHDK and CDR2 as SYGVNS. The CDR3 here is CASSPTSRVAGELFF. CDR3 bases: TGTGCCAGCAGTCCTACCTCCAGGGTCGCCGGGGAGCTGTTTTTT.

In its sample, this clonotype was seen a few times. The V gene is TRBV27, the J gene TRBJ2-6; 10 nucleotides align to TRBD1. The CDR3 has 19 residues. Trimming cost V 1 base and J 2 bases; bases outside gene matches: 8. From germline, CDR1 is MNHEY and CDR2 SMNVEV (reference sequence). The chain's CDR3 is CASSLFGQGVKTGANVLTF. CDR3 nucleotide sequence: TGTGCCAGCAGTTTATTTGGACAGGGGGTAAAGACTGGGGCCAACGTCCTGACTTTC.

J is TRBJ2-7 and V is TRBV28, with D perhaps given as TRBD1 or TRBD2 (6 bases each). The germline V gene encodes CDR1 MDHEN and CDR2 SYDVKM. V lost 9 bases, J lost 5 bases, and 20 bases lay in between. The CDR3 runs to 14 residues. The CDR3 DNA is TGTGCCAGTAGTAGAAAGGGGGAGGCCCACGAGCAGTACTTC. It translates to CASSRKGEAHEQYF. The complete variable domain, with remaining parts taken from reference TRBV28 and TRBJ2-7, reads DVKVTQSSRYLVKRTGEKVFLECVQDMDHENMFWYRQDPGLGLRLIYFSYDVKMKEKGDIPEGYSVSREKKERFSLILESASTNQTSMYLCASSRKGEAHEQYFGPGTRLTVT.

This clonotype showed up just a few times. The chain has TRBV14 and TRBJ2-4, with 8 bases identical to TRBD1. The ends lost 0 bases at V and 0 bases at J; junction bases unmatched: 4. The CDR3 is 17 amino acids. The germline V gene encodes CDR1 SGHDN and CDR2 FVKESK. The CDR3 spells CASSQEGQGAAKNIQYF. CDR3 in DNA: TGTGCCAGCAGCCAAGAAGGTCAGGGGGCAGCCAAAAACATTCAGTACTTC.

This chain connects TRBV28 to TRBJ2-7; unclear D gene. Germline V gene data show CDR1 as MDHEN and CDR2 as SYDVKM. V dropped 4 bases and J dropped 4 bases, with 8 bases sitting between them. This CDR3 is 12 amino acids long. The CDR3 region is CASSSAWYEQYF. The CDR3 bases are TGTGCCAGCAGTTCCGCGTGGTACGAGCAGTACTTC.

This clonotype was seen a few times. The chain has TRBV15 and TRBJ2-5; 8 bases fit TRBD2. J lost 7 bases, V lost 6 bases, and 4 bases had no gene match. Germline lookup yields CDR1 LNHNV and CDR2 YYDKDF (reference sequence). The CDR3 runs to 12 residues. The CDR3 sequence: CATSHSGRTQYF. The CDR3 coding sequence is TGTGCCACCAGTCACAGCGGGAGGACCCAGTACTTC.

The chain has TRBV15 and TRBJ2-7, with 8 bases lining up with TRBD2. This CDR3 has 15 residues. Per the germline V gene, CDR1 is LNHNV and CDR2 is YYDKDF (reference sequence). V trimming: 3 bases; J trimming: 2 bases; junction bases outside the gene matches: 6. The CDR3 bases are TGTGCCACCAGCAGGCGAGCGGGGGAACCCTACGAGCAGTACTTC. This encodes CATSRRAGEPYEQYF.

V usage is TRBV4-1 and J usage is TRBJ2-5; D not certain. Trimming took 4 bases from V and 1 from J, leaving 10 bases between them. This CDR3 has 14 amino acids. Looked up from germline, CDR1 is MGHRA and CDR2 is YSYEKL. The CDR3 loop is CASSLLPTQETQYF. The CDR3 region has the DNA TGCGCCAGCAGCCTACTCCCAACCCAAGAGACCCAGTACTTC.

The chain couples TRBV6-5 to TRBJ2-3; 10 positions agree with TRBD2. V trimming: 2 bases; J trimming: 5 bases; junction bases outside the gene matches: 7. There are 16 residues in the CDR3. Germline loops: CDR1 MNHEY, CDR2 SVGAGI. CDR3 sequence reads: CASSYGTSDLRDTQYF. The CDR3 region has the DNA TGTGCCAGCAGTTACGGGACTAGCGATTTGAGAGATACGCAGTATTTT.

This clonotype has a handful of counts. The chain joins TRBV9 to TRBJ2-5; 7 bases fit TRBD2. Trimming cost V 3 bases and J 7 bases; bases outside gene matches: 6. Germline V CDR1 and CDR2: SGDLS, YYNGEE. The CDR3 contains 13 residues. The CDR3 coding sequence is TGTGCCAGCAGCGGAGCCAGGGAGGGGACCCAGTACTTC. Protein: CASSGAREGTQYF.

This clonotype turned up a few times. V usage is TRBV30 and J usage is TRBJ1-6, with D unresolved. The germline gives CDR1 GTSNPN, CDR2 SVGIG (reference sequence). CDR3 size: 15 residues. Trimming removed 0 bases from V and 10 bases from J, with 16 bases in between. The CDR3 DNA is TGTGCCTGGAGTGTAAAAGGCAGCCCGGGATCACCCCTCCACTTT. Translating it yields CAWSVKGSPGSPLHF. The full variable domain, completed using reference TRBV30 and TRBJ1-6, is SQTIHQWPATLVQPVGSPLSLECTVEGTSNPNLYWYRQAAGRGLQLLFYSVGIGQISSEVPQNLSASRPQDRQFILSSKKLLLSDSGFYLCAWSVKGSPGSPLHFGNGTRLTVT.

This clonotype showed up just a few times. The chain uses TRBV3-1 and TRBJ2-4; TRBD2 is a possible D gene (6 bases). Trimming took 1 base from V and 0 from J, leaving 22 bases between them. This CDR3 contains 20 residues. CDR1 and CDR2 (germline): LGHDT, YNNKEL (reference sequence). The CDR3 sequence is CASSQAWDFHAQIAKNIQYF. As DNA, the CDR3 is TGTGCCAGCAGCCAAGCCTGGGACTTCCACGCCCAGATAGCCAAAAACATTCAGTACTTC.

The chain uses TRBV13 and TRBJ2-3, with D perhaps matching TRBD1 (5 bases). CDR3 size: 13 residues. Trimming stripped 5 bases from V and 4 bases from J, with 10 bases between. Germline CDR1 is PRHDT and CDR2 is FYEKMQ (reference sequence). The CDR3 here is CASSNRNADTQYF. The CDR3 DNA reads TGTGCCAGCAGCAACAGGAACGCAGATACGCAGTATTTT.

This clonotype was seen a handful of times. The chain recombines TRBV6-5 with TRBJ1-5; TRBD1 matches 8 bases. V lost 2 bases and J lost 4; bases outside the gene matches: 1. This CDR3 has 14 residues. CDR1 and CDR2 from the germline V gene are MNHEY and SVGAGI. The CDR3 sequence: CASSYGQGNQPQHF. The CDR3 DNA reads TGTGCCAGCAGTTACGGACAGGGAAATCAGCCCCAGCATTTT.

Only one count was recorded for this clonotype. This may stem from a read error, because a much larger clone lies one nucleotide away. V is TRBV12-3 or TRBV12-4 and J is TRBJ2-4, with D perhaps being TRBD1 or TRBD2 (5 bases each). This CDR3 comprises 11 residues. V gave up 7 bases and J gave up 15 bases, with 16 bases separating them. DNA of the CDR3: TGTGCCAGCACCCTGGGGGAGACCCGGTACTTC. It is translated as CASTLGETRYF.

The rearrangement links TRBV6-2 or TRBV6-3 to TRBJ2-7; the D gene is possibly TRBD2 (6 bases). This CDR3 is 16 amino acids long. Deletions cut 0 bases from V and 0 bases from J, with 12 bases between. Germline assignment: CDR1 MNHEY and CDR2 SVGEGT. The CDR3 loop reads CASSYSLGGTSYEQYF. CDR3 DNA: TGTGCCAGCAGTTACTCCCTGGGCGGGACCTCCTACGAGCAGTACTTC.

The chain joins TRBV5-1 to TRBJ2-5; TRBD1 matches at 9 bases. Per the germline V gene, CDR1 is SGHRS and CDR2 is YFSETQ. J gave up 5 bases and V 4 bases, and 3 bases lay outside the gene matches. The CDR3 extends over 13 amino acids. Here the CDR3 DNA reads TGCGCCAGCAGCACAGGGGGCATGGAGACCCAGTACTTC. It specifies CASSTGGMETQYF.

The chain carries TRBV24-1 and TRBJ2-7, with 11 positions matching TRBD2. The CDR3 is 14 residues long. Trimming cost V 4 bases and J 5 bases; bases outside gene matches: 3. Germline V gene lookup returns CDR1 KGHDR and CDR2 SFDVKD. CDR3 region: CATSDVGLADEQYF. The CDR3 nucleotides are TGTGCCACCAGTGACGTGGGACTAGCGGACGAGCAGTACTTC.